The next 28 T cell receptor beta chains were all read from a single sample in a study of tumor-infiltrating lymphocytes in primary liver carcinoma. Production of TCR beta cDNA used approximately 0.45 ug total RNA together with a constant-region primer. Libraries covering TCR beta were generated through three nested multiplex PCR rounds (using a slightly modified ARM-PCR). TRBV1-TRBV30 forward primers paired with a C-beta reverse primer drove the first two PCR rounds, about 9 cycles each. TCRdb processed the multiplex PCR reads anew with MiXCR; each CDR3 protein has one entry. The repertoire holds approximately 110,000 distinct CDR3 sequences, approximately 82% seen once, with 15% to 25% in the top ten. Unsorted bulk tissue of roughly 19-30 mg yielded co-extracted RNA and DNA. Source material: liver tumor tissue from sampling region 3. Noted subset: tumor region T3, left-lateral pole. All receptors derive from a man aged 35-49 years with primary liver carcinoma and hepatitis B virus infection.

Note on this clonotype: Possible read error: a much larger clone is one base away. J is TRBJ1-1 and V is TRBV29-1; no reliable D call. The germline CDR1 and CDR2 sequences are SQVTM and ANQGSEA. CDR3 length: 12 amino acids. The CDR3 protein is CSGATPNTGAFF. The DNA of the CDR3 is TGCAGCGGAGCAACCCCGAACACTGGAGCTTTCTTT.

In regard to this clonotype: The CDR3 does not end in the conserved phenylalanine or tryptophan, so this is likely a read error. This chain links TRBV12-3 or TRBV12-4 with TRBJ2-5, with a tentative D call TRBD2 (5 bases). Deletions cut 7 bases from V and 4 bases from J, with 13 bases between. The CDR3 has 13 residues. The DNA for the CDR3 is TGTGCCAGCAACCGAAGCGGAACAGAGACCCAGTACTGC. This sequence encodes CASNRSGTETQYC.

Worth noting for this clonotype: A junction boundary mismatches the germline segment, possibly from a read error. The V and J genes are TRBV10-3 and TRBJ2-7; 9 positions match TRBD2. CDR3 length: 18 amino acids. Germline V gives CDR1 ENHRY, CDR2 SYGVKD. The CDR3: CVIRAPPGTSLTSGEQYF. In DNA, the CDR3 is TGTGTCATCAGGGCTCCCCCTGGGACTAGCCTTACGTCTGGCGAACAGTACTTC.

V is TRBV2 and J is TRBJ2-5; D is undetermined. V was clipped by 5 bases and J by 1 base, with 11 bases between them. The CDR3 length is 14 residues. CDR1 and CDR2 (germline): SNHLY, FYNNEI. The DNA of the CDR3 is TGTGCCAGCAGTCAAGGACCATCCCAAGAGACCCAGTACTTC. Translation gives CASSQGPSQETQYF.

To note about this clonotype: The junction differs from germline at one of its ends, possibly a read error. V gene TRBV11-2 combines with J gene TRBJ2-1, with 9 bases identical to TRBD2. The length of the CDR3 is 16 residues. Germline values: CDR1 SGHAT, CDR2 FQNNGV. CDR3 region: CASSLLSSGSNNEQLF. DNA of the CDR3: TGTGCCAGCAGCCTCCTGAGTAGCGGGAGTAATAATGAGCAGTTATTC.

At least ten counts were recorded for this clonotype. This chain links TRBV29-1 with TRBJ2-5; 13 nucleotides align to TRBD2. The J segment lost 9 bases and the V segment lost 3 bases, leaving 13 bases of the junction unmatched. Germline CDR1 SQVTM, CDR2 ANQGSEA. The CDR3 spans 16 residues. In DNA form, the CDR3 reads TGCAGCGTTGAGAGCCCCGGGACTAGCGGGACCGGGGCCCAGTACTTC. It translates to CSVESPGTSGTGAQYF.

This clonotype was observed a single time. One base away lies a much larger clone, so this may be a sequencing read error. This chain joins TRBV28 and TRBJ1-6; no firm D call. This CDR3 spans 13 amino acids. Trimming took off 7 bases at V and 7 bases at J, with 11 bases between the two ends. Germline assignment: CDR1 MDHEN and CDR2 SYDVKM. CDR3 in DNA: TGTGCCAGCATCCAACCGCGCAATTCACCCCTCCACTTT. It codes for CASIQPRNSPLHF.

CDR3 bases: TGCAGCGCAACCGGGACGTGGAGGGGTGAGCAGTACTTC. This encodes CSATGTWRGEQYF. The chain is built from TRBV29-1 and TRBJ2-7; D is perhaps TRBD2 (6 bases). The CDR3 length is 13 residues. With 7 bases removed from V and 7 bases from J, the gap between germline ends came to 20 bases. CDR1 is SQVTM, CDR2 ANQGSEA, per germline.

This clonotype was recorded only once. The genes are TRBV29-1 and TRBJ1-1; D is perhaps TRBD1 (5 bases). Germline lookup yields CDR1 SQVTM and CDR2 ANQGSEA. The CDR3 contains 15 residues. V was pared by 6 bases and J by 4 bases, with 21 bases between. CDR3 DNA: TGCAGCGTAGGTCCAGAGTGGGGGATGAGCACTGAAGCTTTCTTT. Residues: CSVGPEWGMSTEAFF.

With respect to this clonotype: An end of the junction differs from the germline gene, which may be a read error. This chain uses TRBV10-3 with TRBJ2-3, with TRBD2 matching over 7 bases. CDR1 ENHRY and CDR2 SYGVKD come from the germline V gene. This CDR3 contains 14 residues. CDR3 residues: CTISDSPGGDTLYF. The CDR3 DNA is TGTACCATCAGTGACAGTCCGGGAGGAGATACGCTGTATTTT.

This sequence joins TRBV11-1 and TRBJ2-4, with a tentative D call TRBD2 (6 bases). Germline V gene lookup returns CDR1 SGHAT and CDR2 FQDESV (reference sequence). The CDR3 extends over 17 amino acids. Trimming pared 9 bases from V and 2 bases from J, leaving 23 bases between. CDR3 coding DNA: TGTGCCAGTAGTTTTCCCGGGACTGGCAGGACCAAAAACATTCAGTACTTC. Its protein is CASSFPGTGRTKNIQYF.

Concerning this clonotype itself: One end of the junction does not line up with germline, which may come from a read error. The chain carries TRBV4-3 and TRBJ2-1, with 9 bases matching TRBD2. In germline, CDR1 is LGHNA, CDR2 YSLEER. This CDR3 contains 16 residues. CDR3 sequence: CASSQEWLAGYNEQLF. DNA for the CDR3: TGTGCCAGCAGCCAAGAGTGGCTAGCGGGATACAATGAGCAGTTATTC.

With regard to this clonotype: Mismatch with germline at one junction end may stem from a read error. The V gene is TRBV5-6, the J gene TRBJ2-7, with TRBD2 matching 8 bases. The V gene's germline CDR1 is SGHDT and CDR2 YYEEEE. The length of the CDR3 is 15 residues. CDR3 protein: CTSSRTSWNLYEQYF. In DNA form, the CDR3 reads TGTACCAGCAGCCGGACTAGCTGGAACCTCTACGAGCAGTACTTC.

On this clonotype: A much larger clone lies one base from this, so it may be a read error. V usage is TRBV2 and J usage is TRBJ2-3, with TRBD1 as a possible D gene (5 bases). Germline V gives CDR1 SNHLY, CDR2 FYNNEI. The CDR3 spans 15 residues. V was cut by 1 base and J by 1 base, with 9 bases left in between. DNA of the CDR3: TGTGCCAGCAGTGAAGTAGCCAGGGGCACAGATACGCAGTATTTT. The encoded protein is CASSEVARGTDTQYF.

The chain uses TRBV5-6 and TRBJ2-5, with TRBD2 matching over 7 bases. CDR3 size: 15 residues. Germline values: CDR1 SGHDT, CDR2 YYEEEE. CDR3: CVNSSNWAGVETQYF. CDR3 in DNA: TGTGTCAACAGCTCCAACTGGGCGGGAGTGGAGACCCAGTACTTC.

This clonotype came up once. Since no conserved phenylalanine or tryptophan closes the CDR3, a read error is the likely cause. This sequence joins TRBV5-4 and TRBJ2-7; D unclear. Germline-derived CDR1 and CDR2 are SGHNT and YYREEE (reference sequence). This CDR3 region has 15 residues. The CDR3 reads CVSSLFGGPSYEQYL. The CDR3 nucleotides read TGCGTCAGCAGCTTGTTCGGTGGCCCCTCCTACGAGCAGTACCTC.

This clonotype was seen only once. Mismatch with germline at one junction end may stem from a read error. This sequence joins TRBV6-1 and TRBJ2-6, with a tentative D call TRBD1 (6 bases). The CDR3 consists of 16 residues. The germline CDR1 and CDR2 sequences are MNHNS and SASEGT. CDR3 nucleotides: TGTGCCAGCAGCGAACAGGGCCCCGCTGAGGCCAACATCCTGACTTTC. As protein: CASSEQGPAEANILTF.

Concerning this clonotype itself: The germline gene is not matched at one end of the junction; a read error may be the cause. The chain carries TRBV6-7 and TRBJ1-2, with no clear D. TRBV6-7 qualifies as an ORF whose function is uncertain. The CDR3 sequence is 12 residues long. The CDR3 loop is CANRSALHGHTF. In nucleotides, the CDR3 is TGTGCCAACAGATCCGCCCTTCATGGCCACACCTTC.

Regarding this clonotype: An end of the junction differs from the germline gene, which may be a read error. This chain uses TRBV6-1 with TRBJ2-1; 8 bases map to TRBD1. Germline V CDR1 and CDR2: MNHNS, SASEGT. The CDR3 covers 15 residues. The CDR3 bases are TGTGCCAGCAGCCCCCAGGGGGCTGAAGGAAACGAGCAGTCCTTC. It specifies CASSPQGAEGNEQSF.

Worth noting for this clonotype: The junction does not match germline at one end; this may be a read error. CDR3 sequence: CASTLTSTGELFF. The CDR3 bases are TGTGCCAGCACTTTAACATCCACCGGGGAGCTGTTTTTT. The chain is built from TRBV12-3 or TRBV12-4 and TRBJ2-2; D is ambiguous. The CDR3 is 13 amino acids.

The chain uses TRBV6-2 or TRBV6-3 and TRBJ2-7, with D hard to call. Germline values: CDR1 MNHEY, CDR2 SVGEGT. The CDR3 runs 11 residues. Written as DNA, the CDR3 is TGTGGCCTCAGCGTCAGTTACGAGCAGTACTTC. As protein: CGLSVSYEQYF.

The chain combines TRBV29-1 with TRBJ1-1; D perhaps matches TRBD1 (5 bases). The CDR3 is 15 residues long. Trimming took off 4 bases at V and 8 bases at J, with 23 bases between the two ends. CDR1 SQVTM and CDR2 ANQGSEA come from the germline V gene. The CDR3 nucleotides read TGCAGCGTTGCCGGGAGCTGGGGCATGAAGACCGAAGCTTTCTTT. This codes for CSVAGSWGMKTEAFF.

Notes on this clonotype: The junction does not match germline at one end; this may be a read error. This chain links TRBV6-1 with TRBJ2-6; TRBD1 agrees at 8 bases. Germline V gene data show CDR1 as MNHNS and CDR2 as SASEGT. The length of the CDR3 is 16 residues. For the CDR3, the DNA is TGTGCCGGTACCGGGACAGGTGGTGCTGGGGCCGACGTCCTGACTTTC. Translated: CAGTGTGGAGADVLTF.

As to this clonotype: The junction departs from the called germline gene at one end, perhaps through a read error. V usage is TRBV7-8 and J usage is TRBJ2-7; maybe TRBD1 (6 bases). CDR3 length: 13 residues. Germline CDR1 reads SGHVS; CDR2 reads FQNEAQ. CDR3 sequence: CASGWKQGYEQYF. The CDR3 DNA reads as TGTGCCAGCGGCTGGAAACAGGGATACGAGCAATACTTC. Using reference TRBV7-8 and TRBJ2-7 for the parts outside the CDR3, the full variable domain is GAGVSQSPRYKVAKRGQDVALRCDPISGHVSLFWYQQALGQGPEFLTYFQNEAQLDKSGLPSDRFFAERPEGSVSTLKIQRTQQEDSAVYLCASGWKQGYEQYFGPGTRLTVT.

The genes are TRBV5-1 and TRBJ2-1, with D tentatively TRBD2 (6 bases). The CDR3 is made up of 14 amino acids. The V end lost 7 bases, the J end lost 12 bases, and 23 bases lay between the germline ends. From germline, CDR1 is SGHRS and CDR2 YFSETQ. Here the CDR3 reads CASSLLEGGYAQFF. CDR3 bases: TGCGCCAGCTCTCTTCTAGAGGGAGGTTATGCGCAGTTCTTC.

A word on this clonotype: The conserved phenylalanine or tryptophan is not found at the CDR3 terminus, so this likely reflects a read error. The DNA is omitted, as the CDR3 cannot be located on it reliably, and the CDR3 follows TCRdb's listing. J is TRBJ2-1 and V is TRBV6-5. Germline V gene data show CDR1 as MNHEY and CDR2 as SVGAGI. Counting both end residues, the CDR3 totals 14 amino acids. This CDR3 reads CASSLQWSYNEQFY.

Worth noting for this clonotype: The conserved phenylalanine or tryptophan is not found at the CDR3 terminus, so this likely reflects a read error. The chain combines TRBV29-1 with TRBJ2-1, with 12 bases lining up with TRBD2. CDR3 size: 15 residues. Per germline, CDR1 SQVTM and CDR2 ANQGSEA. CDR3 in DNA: TGCAACGTTGGACTAGCGGGAAGGTTCTACAATGAGCAGTTCTCC. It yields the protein CNVGLAGRFYNEQFS.

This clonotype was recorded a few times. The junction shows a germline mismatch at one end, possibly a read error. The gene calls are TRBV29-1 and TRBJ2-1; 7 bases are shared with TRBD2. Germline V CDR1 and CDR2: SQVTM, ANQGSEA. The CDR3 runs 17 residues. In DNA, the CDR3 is TGCAGCGTTGAAGGGAGGGGCCTAGCGGAGATCTATAATGAGGAGTTCTTC. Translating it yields CSVEGRGLAEIYNEEFF.